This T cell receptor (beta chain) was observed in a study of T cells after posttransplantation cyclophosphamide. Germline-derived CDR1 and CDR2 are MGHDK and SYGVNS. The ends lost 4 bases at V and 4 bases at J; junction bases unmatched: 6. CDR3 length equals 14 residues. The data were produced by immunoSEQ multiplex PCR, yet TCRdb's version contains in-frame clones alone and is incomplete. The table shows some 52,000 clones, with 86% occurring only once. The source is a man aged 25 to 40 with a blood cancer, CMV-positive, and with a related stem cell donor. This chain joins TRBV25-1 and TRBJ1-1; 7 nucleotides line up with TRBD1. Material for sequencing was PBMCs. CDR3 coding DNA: TGTGCCAGCAGTGTGACAGGGCCCCTCACTGAAGCTTTCTTT. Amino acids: CASSVTGPLTEAFF.